These T cell receptor beta chains were read from a single sample in a study of blood T cell repertoires in COVID-19. The method was immunoSEQ multiplex PCR; TCRdb's version includes in-frame clones alone and lacks a portion of them. The table lists about 210,000 clones, around 82% of them singletons. The sequenced material came from peripheral blood. These receptors were obtained from a woman aged 45-60 years with acute or convalescent COVID-19. Both conserved end residues are part of each CDR3. The order of the fields is J gene, D gene, CDR3 length, V gene, clone size, CDR3 DNA, CDR3 protein. The D gene is left open where the match is weak. A row's size may be missing; if present it is once, few, many or a size class.

J gene: TRBJ2-2
D gene: TRBD2
CDR3 length: 19
V gene: TRBV7-6
clone size: -
CDR3 DNA: TGTGCCAGCAGCTTAGTCCTCCGGACTAGTCCCTCGAACACCGGGGAGCTGTTTTTT
CDR3 protein: CASSLVLRTSPSNTGELFF

J gene: TRBJ2-1
D gene: TRBD1
CDR3 length: 12
V gene: TRBV5-8
clone size: once
CDR3 DNA: TGTGCCAGCAGTTCGGACAGGGTCAGGCAGTTCTTC
CDR3 protein: CASSSDRVRQFF

J gene: TRBJ2-3
D gene: TRBD1
CDR3 length: 13
V gene: TRBV5-5
clone size: once
CDR3 DNA: TGTGCCAGCAGCTTAGGACAGGCGAATACGCAGTATTTT
CDR3 protein: CASSLGQANTQYF

J gene: TRBJ2-2
D gene: TRBD2
CDR3 length: 15
V gene: TRBV9
clone size: -
CDR3 DNA: TGTGCCAGCAGCGTAATGGGGGAGGGCCTCGGGGAGCTGTTTTTT
CDR3 protein: CASSVMGEGLGELFF

J gene: TRBJ2-7
D gene: -
CDR3 length: 16
V gene: TRBV18
clone size: -
CDR3 DNA: TGTGCCAGCTCACAGAATAGCGGAGTTCAAAACCCCGAGCAGTACTTC
CDR3 protein: CASSQNSGVQNPEQYF

J gene: TRBJ2-7
D gene: TRBD2
CDR3 length: 16
V gene: TRBV7-6
clone size: once
CDR3 DNA: TGTGCCAGCAGCTTAATTAGGACTAGCAGTTCCTTTGAGCAGTACTTC
CDR3 protein: CASSLIRTSSSFEQYF

J gene: TRBJ1-2
D gene: TRBD1
CDR3 length: 15
V gene: TRBV5-1
clone size: once
CDR3 DNA: TGCGCCAGCAGCTTGGGACAGGGGGCCTCCTATGGCTACACCTTC
CDR3 protein: CASSLGQGASYGYTF

J gene: TRBJ2-3
D gene: TRBD2
CDR3 length: 16
V gene: TRBV11-2
clone size: -
CDR3 DNA: TGTGCCAGCAGCTTAGTCCCTAGCGGGAGCGTAGATACGCAGTATTTT
CDR3 protein: CASSLVPSGSVDTQYF

J gene: TRBJ2-3
D gene: TRBD2
CDR3 length: 15
V gene: TRBV24-1
clone size: -
CDR3 DNA: TGTGCCACCAGTGGGGAGGGAGGCAAGTCAGATACGCAGTATTTT
CDR3 protein: CATSGEGGKSDTQYF

J gene: TRBJ2-1
D gene: -
CDR3 length: 17
V gene: TRBV4-2
clone size: -
CDR3 DNA: TGTGCCAGCAGCCAAGATATACGCAGAGACAAAAGCAATGAGCAGTTCTTC
CDR3 protein: CASSQDIRRDKSNEQFF

J gene: TRBJ2-7
D gene: TRBD2
CDR3 length: 16
V gene: TRBV19
clone size: -
CDR3 DNA: TGTGCCAGTAGTCCTACCCCCGGCGGGGGACGCTACGAGCAGTACTTC
CDR3 protein: CASSPTPGGGRYEQYF

J gene: TRBJ1-2
D gene: -
CDR3 length: 12
V gene: TRBV24-1
clone size: -
CDR3 DNA: TGTGCCACCAGTCAGGGGCGTTGGGGCTACACCTTC
CDR3 protein: CATSQGRWGYTF

J gene: TRBJ2-7
D gene: TRBD2
CDR3 length: 14
V gene: TRBV27
clone size: -
CDR3 DNA: TGTGCCAGCAGTGCGGGAGGACCAAAGAACGAGCAGTACTTC
CDR3 protein: CASSAGGPKNEQYF

J gene: TRBJ2-7
D gene: -
CDR3 length: 15
V gene: TRBV6-5
clone size: -
CDR3 DNA: TGTGCCAGCGGTCAGACCCCGGGAGCCCCCTACGAGCAGTACTTC
CDR3 protein: CASGQTPGAPYEQYF

J gene: TRBJ1-1
D gene: -
CDR3 length: 13
V gene: TRBV6-4
clone size: -
CDR3 DNA: TGTGCCAGCAGTGAGTGGCAGAACACTGAAGCTTTCTTT
CDR3 protein: CASSEWQNTEAFF

J gene: TRBJ2-7
D gene: TRBD1
CDR3 length: 15
V gene: TRBV28
clone size: -
CDR3 DNA: TGTGCCAGCAGTTCCCCAGGGGGCTCGCGCTACGAGCAGTACTTC
CDR3 protein: CASSSPGGSRYEQYF

J gene: TRBJ1-5
D gene: -
CDR3 length: 14
V gene: TRBV24-1
clone size: -
CDR3 DNA: TGTGCCACCAGTGCGGCAGGGGCGTATCAGCCCCAGCATTTT
CDR3 protein: CATSAAGAYQPQHF

J gene: TRBJ1-5
D gene: -
CDR3 length: 16
V gene: TRBV6-1
clone size: -
CDR3 DNA: TGTGCCAGCAGTGAAGCGGGGGGATCTGGCAATCAGCCCCAGCATTTT
CDR3 protein: CASSEAGGSGNQPQHF

J gene: TRBJ2-7
D gene: -
CDR3 length: 14
V gene: TRBV19
clone size: few
CDR3 DNA: TGTGCCAGTAGTATAGGGCAGGCAAGGCACGAGCAGTACTTC
CDR3 protein: CASSIGQARHEQYF

J gene: TRBJ2-7
D gene: -
CDR3 length: 13
V gene: TRBV27
clone size: -
CDR3 DNA: TGTGCCAGCCGAATTCAGGGGGGCAGCGAGCAGTACTTC
CDR3 protein: CASRIQGGSEQYF

J gene: TRBJ2-7
D gene: TRBD2
CDR3 length: 16
V gene: TRBV3-1/TRBV3-2
clone size: -
CDR3 DNA: TGTGCCAGCAGCCCCGGTTCTAGCGGGAGGGCCTACGAGCAGTACTTC
CDR3 protein: CASSPGSSGRAYEQYF

J gene: TRBJ2-3
D gene: -
CDR3 length: 16
V gene: TRBV19
clone size: -
CDR3 DNA: TGTGCCAGTAGTGTCCCACGTGCGGGTAGCACAGATACGCAGTATTTT
CDR3 protein: CASSVPRAGSTDTQYF

J gene: TRBJ2-1
D gene: TRBD1
CDR3 length: 15
V gene: TRBV24-1
clone size: -
CDR3 DNA: TGTGCCACCAGTGATTTAAGACAGGGGCGAGGTGAGCAGTTCTTC
CDR3 protein: CATSDLRQGRGEQFF

J gene: TRBJ2-7
D gene: TRBD2
CDR3 length: 17
V gene: TRBV23-1
clone size: -
CDR3 DNA: TGCGCCAGCAGTCTAAAAGGGACTAGCCGATCTTCCAACGAGCAGTACTTC
CDR3 protein: CASSLKGTSRSSNEQYF

J gene: TRBJ2-6
D gene: TRBD1
CDR3 length: 19
V gene: TRBV5-1
clone size: -
CDR3 DNA: TGCGCCAGCAGCTTGGTCGTAAGGACAGGGGTCGCTGGGGCCAACGTCCTGACTTTC
CDR3 protein: CASSLVVRTGVAGANVLTF

J gene: TRBJ2-6
D gene: -
CDR3 length: 13
V gene: TRBV29-1
clone size: few
CDR3 DNA: TGCAGCGTTGAAGATCTTGAGAAGAACGTCCTGACTTTC
CDR3 protein: CSVEDLEKNVLTF

J gene: TRBJ2-3
D gene: -
CDR3 length: 14
V gene: TRBV9
clone size: -
CDR3 DNA: TGTGCCAGCAGCGTCGGGTCCTACACAGATACGCAGTATTTT
CDR3 protein: CASSVGSYTDTQYF

J gene: TRBJ1-1
D gene: -
CDR3 length: 16
V gene: TRBV28
clone size: -
CDR3 DNA: TGTGCCAGCGTGGGGACTGGTGGCATTAAATACACTGAAGCTTTCTTT
CDR3 protein: CASVGTGGIKYTEAFF

J gene: TRBJ2-1
D gene: -
CDR3 length: 13
V gene: TRBV29-1
clone size: -
CDR3 DNA: TGCAGCGTTGAAGGAGGATATGCAAATGAGCAGTTCTTC
CDR3 protein: CSVEGGYANEQFF

J gene: TRBJ2-1
D gene: -
CDR3 length: 14
V gene: TRBV18
clone size: -
CDR3 DNA: TGTGCCAGCTCACCAGGACTTTACACCAATGAGCAGTTCTTC
CDR3 protein: CASSPGLYTNEQFF

J gene: TRBJ2-1
D gene: -
CDR3 length: 13
V gene: TRBV29-1
clone size: few
CDR3 DNA: TGCAGCGTACAGGGATTTATCGTAGATGAGCAGTTCTTC
CDR3 protein: CSVQGFIVDEQFF

J gene: TRBJ1-6
D gene: -
CDR3 length: 12
V gene: TRBV6-5
clone size: -
CDR3 DNA: TGTGCCAGCAGTTTCACTAGAGAACCCCTCCACTTT
CDR3 protein: CASSFTREPLHF

J gene: TRBJ2-6
D gene: -
CDR3 length: 16
V gene: TRBV5-6
clone size: -
CDR3 DNA: TGTGCCAGCAGCTTGGTAGGACATACTGGGGCCAACGTCCTGACTTTC
CDR3 protein: CASSLVGHTGANVLTF

J gene: TRBJ1-5
D gene: -
CDR3 length: 13
V gene: TRBV30
clone size: -
CDR3 DNA: TGTGCCTGGAGTTGGGGGCCCAGGCAGCCCCAGCATTTT
CDR3 protein: CAWSWGPRQPQHF

J gene: TRBJ2-7
D gene: -
CDR3 length: 13
V gene: TRBV7-2
clone size: -
CDR3 DNA: TGTGCCAGCAGCTCGACAGCGTCCTACGAGCAGTACTTC
CDR3 protein: CASSSTASYEQYF

J gene: TRBJ2-7
D gene: -
CDR3 length: 13
V gene: TRBV5-1
clone size: -
CDR3 DNA: TGCGCCAGCGCGGGGCAGGGAGGATACGAGCAGTACTTC
CDR3 protein: CASAGQGGYEQYF

J gene: TRBJ2-2
D gene: TRBD2
CDR3 length: 15
V gene: TRBV11-2
clone size: -
CDR3 DNA: TGTGCCAGCAGCTTAGAGGCTAGCGGGACCGGGGAGCTGTTTTTT
CDR3 protein: CASSLEASGTGELFF

J gene: TRBJ1-2
D gene: -
CDR3 length: 17
V gene: TRBV6-1
clone size: few
CDR3 DNA: TGTGCCAGCAGTGAAGAAGTCGGGGGGGCTTGGGGAGATGGCTACACCTTC
CDR3 protein: CASSEEVGGAWGDGYTF

J gene: TRBJ2-7
D gene: TRBD1
CDR3 length: 15
V gene: TRBV6-1
clone size: -
CDR3 DNA: TGTGCCAGCAGTGAGGGGGGACAGGTTTACTACGAGCAGTACTTC
CDR3 protein: CASSEGGQVYYEQYF

J gene: TRBJ1-1
D gene: TRBD1
CDR3 length: 18
V gene: TRBV30
clone size: -
CDR3 DNA: TGTGCCTGGAGGGATAACAGGGGCGGGGGGAGGATGAACACTGAAGCTTTCTTT
CDR3 protein: CAWRDNRGGGRMNTEAFF

J gene: TRBJ1-6
D gene: -
CDR3 length: 15
V gene: TRBV2
clone size: -
CDR3 DNA: TGTGCCAGCAGTGAAGTGCCGGGAGGCGAGTCACCCCTCCACTTT
CDR3 protein: CASSEVPGGESPLHF

J gene: TRBJ1-5
D gene: -
CDR3 length: 16
V gene: TRBV15
clone size: -
CDR3 DNA: TGTGCCACCAGCATCTGGGGGGGTGGAGGCAATCAGCCCCAGCATTTT
CDR3 protein: CATSIWGGGGNQPQHF

J gene: TRBJ2-2
D gene: -
CDR3 length: 15
V gene: TRBV6-5
clone size: -
CDR3 DNA: TGTGCCAGCAGTTACTCGATTCAGTCCACCGGGGAGCTGTTTTTT
CDR3 protein: CASSYSIQSTGELFF

J gene: TRBJ2-7
D gene: TRBD2
CDR3 length: 16
V gene: TRBV5-1
clone size: -
CDR3 DNA: TGCGCCAGCAGCTACTTGACTAGCGGGTCGTCCTACGAGCAGTACTTC
CDR3 protein: CASSYLTSGSSYEQYF

J gene: TRBJ2-3
D gene: TRBD2
CDR3 length: 16
V gene: TRBV24-1
clone size: -
CDR3 DNA: TGTGCCACCAGGGGAACTAGCGGGAGGGAGACAGATACGCAGTATTTT
CDR3 protein: CATRGTSGRETDTQYF

J gene: TRBJ2-7
D gene: -
CDR3 length: 14
V gene: TRBV3-1/TRBV3-2
clone size: -
CDR3 DNA: TGTGCCAGCAGCCCCTCCCAGGGTGGGTCCGAGCAGTACTTC
CDR3 protein: CASSPSQGGSEQYF

J gene: TRBJ1-1
D gene: -
CDR3 length: 15
V gene: TRBV5-1
clone size: -
CDR3 DNA: TGCGCCAGCAGCTTGGATACAGGGTGGGACACTGAAGCTTTCTTT
CDR3 protein: CASSLDTGWDTEAFF

J gene: TRBJ2-2
D gene: TRBD2
CDR3 length: 16
V gene: TRBV14
clone size: -
CDR3 DNA: TGTGCCAGCAGCCCCCGGACTAGCGGACACACCGGGGAGCTGTTTTTT
CDR3 protein: CASSPRTSGHTGELFF

J gene: TRBJ1-1
D gene: -
CDR3 length: 14
V gene: TRBV6-5
clone size: -
CDR3 DNA: TGTGCCAGCAGGGCGGGGGGCGAGAACACTGAAGCTTTCTTT
CDR3 protein: CASRAGGENTEAFF

J gene: TRBJ1-3
D gene: -
CDR3 length: 14
V gene: TRBV10-2
clone size: -
CDR3 DNA: TGCGCCAGCAGTTCCGGGGGATCTGGAAACACCATATATTTT
CDR3 protein: CASSSGGSGNTIYF

J gene: TRBJ2-2
D gene: TRBD1
CDR3 length: 17
V gene: TRBV28
clone size: -
CDR3 DNA: TGTGCCAGCAGTTTTCCTACAGGGGTGCGGTACACCGGGGAGCTGTTTTTT
CDR3 protein: CASSFPTGVRYTGELFF

J gene: TRBJ2-1
D gene: TRBD2
CDR3 length: 15
V gene: TRBV2
clone size: -
CDR3 DNA: TGTGCCAGCAGGGTCCTAGCGGGTGAACTTAATGAGCAGTTCTTC
CDR3 protein: CASRVLAGELNEQFF

J gene: TRBJ2-1
D gene: TRBD1
CDR3 length: 14
V gene: TRBV10-3
clone size: -
CDR3 DNA: TGTGCCATCAGTAACCCGACAGGGGTCAATGAGCAGTTCTTC
CDR3 protein: CAISNPTGVNEQFF

J gene: TRBJ2-3
D gene: TRBD1
CDR3 length: 14
V gene: TRBV11-2
clone size: -
CDR3 DNA: TGTGCCAGCAGTCCCGACAGGGCCACAGATACGCAGTATTTT
CDR3 protein: CASSPDRATDTQYF

J gene: TRBJ2-1
D gene: -
CDR3 length: 14
V gene: TRBV10-3
clone size: -
CDR3 DNA: TGTGCCACCTCGGCGGCTAGCGAATACAATGAGCAGTTCTTC
CDR3 protein: CATSAASEYNEQFF

J gene: TRBJ1-6
D gene: -
CDR3 length: 16
V gene: TRBV28
clone size: once
CDR3 DNA: TGTGCCAGCAGTTTACCCGCGGTTGGGGCAAATTCACCCCTCCACTTT
CDR3 protein: CASSLPAVGANSPLHF

J gene: TRBJ2-1
D gene: TRBD1
CDR3 length: 15
V gene: TRBV5-5
clone size: once
CDR3 DNA: TGTGCCAGCAGCTTCCCGGGACAGGGAGGGAATGAGCAGTTCTTC
CDR3 protein: CASSFPGQGGNEQFF

J gene: TRBJ2-7
D gene: TRBD2
CDR3 length: 15
V gene: TRBV6-2/TRBV6-3
clone size: once
CDR3 DNA: TGTGCCAGCAGTTACCCACTAGCGGGAGGCGACGAGCAGTACTTC
CDR3 protein: CASSYPLAGGDEQYF

J gene: TRBJ2-5
D gene: TRBD2
CDR3 length: 16
V gene: TRBV28
clone size: once
CDR3 DNA: TGTGCCAGCAGTTCCCCAGCGGGAGGGCTACGGGAGACCCAGTACTTC
CDR3 protein: CASSSPAGGLRETQYF

J gene: TRBJ1-6
D gene: -
CDR3 length: 13
V gene: TRBV9
clone size: -
CDR3 DNA: TGTGCCAGCAGCGTAGCTACGGGATCACCCCTCCACTTT
CDR3 protein: CASSVATGSPLHF